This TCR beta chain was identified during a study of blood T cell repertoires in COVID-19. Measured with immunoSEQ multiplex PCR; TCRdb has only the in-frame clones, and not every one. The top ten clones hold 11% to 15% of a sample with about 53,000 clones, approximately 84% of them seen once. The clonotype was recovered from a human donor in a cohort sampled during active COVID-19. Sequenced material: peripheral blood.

The CDR3 region has the DNA TGTGCCAGCAGTGAATCGGGGAGTAGGTATGGCTACACCTTC. Residues: CASSESGSRYGYTF. The V gene is TRBV2, the J gene TRBJ1-2; D is unresolved. The V and J ends lost 2 bases and 5 bases respectively, with 12 bases between them. There are 14 residues in the CDR3. Germline V gene lookup returns CDR1 SNHLY and CDR2 FYNNEI.